This TCR beta chain stems from a study of T cells in Graves' hyperthyroidism and ophthalmopathy. Amplification yielded TCR beta CDR3 regions, with RNA transcripts as the source. First-round RT-PCR targeting the TCR CDR3 was performed with the HTBI primer set. TCRdb fed the multiplex PCR reads into MiXCR, producing one record per CDR3 protein. This table has 600,000 to 850,000 distinct CDR3 sequences, approximately 19% appearing once. This clonotype was found many times. Trimming took off 0 bases at V and 5 bases at J, with 5 bases between the two ends. CDR1 and CDR2 from the germline V gene are SGHRS and YFSETQ. This CDR3 is built from 13 residues.

V is TRBV5-1 and J is TRBJ2-2; D is unresolved. The TCR originated in a woman between 50 and 59 years old with Graves' hyperthyroidism that later progressed to Graves' ophthalmopathy. Sequenced input: blood. The CDR3 sequence: CASSLARTGELFF. The CDR3 nucleotides are TGCGCCAGCAGCTTGGCGAGGACCGGGGAGCTGTTTTTT. The full variable domain, completed using reference TRBV5-1 and TRBJ2-2, is KAGVTQTPRYLIKTRGQQVTLSCSPISGHRSVSWYQQTPGQGLQFLFEYFSETQRNKGNFPGRFSGRQFSNSRSEMNVSTLELGDSALYLCASSLARTGELFFGEGSRLTVL.